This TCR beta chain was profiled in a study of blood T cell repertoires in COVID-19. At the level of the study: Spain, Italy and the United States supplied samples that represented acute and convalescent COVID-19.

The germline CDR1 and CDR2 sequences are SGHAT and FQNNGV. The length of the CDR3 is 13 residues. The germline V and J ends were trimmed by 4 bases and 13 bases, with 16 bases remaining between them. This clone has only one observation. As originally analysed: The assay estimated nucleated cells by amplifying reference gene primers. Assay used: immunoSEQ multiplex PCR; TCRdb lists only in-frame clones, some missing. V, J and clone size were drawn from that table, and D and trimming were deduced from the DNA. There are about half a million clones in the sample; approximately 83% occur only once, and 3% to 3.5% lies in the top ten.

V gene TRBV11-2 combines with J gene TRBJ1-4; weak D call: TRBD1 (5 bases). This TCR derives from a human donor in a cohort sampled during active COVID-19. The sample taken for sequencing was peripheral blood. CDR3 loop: CASSYGGGSGLFF. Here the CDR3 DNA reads TGTGCCAGCAGCTATGGCGGGGGAAGTGGACTGTTTTTT.